One sample yielded the 10 T cell receptor beta chains listed below, sequenced in a study of early T cells in non-severe SARS-CoV-2 infection (dated by TCRdb to about 2021). Libraries were built with 5' RACE. The sample was run on a NextSeq 500. TCRdb applied fastp at Q25 and MiXCR to the public reads, then kept only in-frame beta chains. Every entry covers one CDR3 protein and lists the most common genes and DNA from its rows. The sample table shows fewer than 35,000 distinct CDR3 sequences, and 9% are seen once. The top ten clones comprise less than 15% of the sample. The specimen sequenced was whole blood. The receptors stem from an adult who was a healthcare worker with PCR-confirmed SARS-CoV-2 infection or an uninfected control (not recorded which).

This clonotype was recorded at least ten times. The chain couples TRBV12-3 or TRBV12-4 to TRBJ2-6; either TRBD1 or TRBD2 may supply D (5 bases each). V lost 1 base to trimming and J lost 0 bases, with 13 bases between them. CDR3 size: 18 residues. CDR3: CASSLDSGAPSGANVLTF. For the CDR3, the DNA is TGTGCCAGCAGTTTAGATTCCGGGGCGCCCTCTGGGGCCAACGTCCTGACTTTC.

The V gene is TRBV29-1, the J gene TRBJ2-7, with 9 bases matching TRBD1. Germline CDR1 and CDR2: SQVTM and ANQGSEA. The J segment lost 5 bases and the V segment lost 3 bases, leaving 8 bases of the junction unmatched. The CDR3 sequence is 14 residues long. CDR3 residues: CSVDPGQGLHEQYF. As DNA, the CDR3 is TGCAGCGTTGACCCGGGACAGGGTCTCCACGAGCAGTACTTC.

This clonotype was detected only a few times. The chain couples TRBV20-1 to TRBJ2-1; D unresolved. Germline-derived CDR1 and CDR2 are DFQATT and SNEGSKA (reference sequence). The CDR3 spans 12 residues. V lost 8 bases, J lost 2 bases, and 10 bases lay in between. This CDR3 is CSPGLTYNEQFF. CDR3 in DNA: TGCAGTCCGGGTCTAACCTACAATGAGCAGTTCTTC.

This clonotype was observed at least ten times. The chain has TRBV7-8 and TRBJ2-4; 8 bases are shared with TRBD1. This CDR3 is built from 16 residues. V was pared by 1 base and J by 6 bases, with 8 bases of the junction left unmatched. Germline lookup yields CDR1 SGHVS and CDR2 FQNEAQ. In DNA form, the CDR3 reads TGTGCCAGCAGCTTAGACAGGGGGTTTGCCGCAAACATTCAGTACTTC. Translation gives CASSLDRGFAANIQYF.

This clonotype was seen at least ten times. V is TRBV3-1 and J is TRBJ2-7; D is unclear. In germline, CDR1 is LGHDT, CDR2 YNNKEL (reference sequence). Trimming left V 6 bases short and J 4 bases short, with 16 bases between. This CDR3 comprises 14 residues. The CDR3 nucleotides are TGTGCCAGCAGGCCGGATGCGGAACCTTACGAGCAGTACTTC. Protein: CASRPDAEPYEQYF.

For this clonotype: A much larger clone differs from this one at a single base, so this may be a read error. In DNA, the CDR3 is TGCAGTGCTAGAGATGTGGGGGGGCAGCCCCGGCATTTT. Translation: CSARDVGGQPRHF. The chain recombines TRBV20-1 with TRBJ1-5, with D perhaps matching TRBD1 (6 bases). Germline V gene lookup returns CDR1 DFQATT and CDR2 SNEGSKA (reference sequence). The CDR3 length is 13 residues.

This clonotype was counted ten times or more. The chain couples TRBV2 to TRBJ2-2, with 8 positions matching TRBD2. Germline V gene sequence: CDR1 SNHLY, CDR2 FYNNEI. The trim removed 6 bases at V and 1 base at J, leaving 4 bases unmatched. The CDR3 totals 15 residues. The CDR3 here is CASRAGERNTGELFF. CDR3 DNA: TGTGCCAGCAGAGCGGGGGAGAGGAACACCGGGGAGCTGTTTTTT.

The J gene is TRBJ1-2, the V gene TRBV12-3 or TRBV12-4; TRBD1 agrees at 9 bases. There are 15 residues in the CDR3. V lost 6 bases, J lost 8 bases, and 13 bases stayed unmatched. Written as DNA, the CDR3 is TGTGCCAGCAGCGGATCGGACAGGGGTCTGTTGGGCTACACCTTC. It is translated as CASSGSDRGLLGYTF.

The chain is built from TRBV6-6 and TRBJ2-1, with D perhaps given as TRBD1 or TRBD2 (5 bases each). Trimming cost V 0 bases and J 4 bases, with 19 bases left between them. Germline V gives CDR1 MNHNY, CDR2 SVGAGI (reference sequence). This CDR3 has 18 amino acids. For the CDR3, the DNA is TGTGCCAGCAGTTACTCGCCCCCGGCTAGCCGACAGTACAATGAGCAGTTCTTC. As protein: CASSYSPPASRQYNEQFF.

Many counts were recorded for this clonotype. The V and J genes are TRBV7-8 and TRBJ2-7; TRBD1 matches 8 bases. The CDR3 spans 14 residues. V trimming: 3 bases; J trimming: 4 bases; junction bases outside the gene matches: 5. The germline CDR1 and CDR2 sequences are SGHVS and FQNEAQ. DNA for the CDR3: TGTGCCAGCAGCTTGACAGGGGAACTGTACGAGCAGTACTTC. Amino acid sequence: CASSLTGELYEQYF.